This T cell receptor (beta chain) was observed in a study of blood T cells in healthy people across ages. This clonotype was recorded a few times. Using a J-beta primer mix together with a sample-barcoded 5' primer, a second PCR was run for about 7 to 12 cycles. A minimum of 3 million CDR3-containing paired-end reads was obtained for each sample. TCRdb analysed the 5' RACE reads with MiXCR anew, one entry per CDR3 protein. The sample has roughly 1,300,000 distinct CDR3 sequences; almost 60% are singletons. CDR1 MNHNY and CDR2 SVGAGI come from the germline V gene (reference sequence). V lost 6 bases, J lost 11 bases, and 8 bases stayed unmatched. This CDR3 is 12 amino acids long.

Source material: blood. The TCR comes from a man younger than 35 in good health. The chain has TRBV6-6 and TRBJ2-5, with 8 bases identical to TRBD1. The chain's CDR3 is CASRTGTGWQYF. CDR3 DNA: TGTGCCAGCAGGACCGGGACAGGTTGGCAGTACTTC.